This T cell receptor (beta chain) was sequenced for a study of blood T cell repertoires in COVID-19. About the study: Italy, Spain and the United States were the sources of the convalescent and acute COVID-19 samples. The cDNA or gDNA used as material had been derived from T cells, B-cell-depleted T cells, or PBMCs.

This CDR3 has 16 residues. After removal of 1 base from V and 1 base from J, the junction contained 5 bases not matched to a gene. CDR1 and CDR2 (germline): SGHNT, YENEEA. In the authors' methods: Amplified reference gene primers provided the basis for estimating nucleated cell counts. Libraries were prepared by immunoSEQ multiplex PCR; TCRdb keeps only in-frame clonotypes and omits some of them. V and J calls and clone size follow that table, whereas D and trimming were derived from the DNA. The profile shows about 200,000 clones, around 86% of them singletons. Material: peripheral blood. This clonotype originated in a man aged 60 to 69 with acute or convalescent COVID-19. The V and J genes are TRBV11-3 and TRBJ2-3; 7 bases agree with TRBD1. The CDR3 DNA is TGTGCCAGCAGCTTAGGGGACAGTCTCCGCACAGATACGCAGTATTTT. It codes for CASSLGDSLRTDTQYF. Using reference TRBV11-3 and TRBJ2-3 for the parts outside the CDR3, the full variable domain is EAGVVQSPRYKIIEKKQPVAFWCNPISGHNTLYWYLQNLGQGPELLIRYENEEAVDDSQLPKDRFSAERLKGVDSTLKIQPAELGDSAVYLCASSLGDSLRTDTQYFGPGTRLTVL.